This TCR beta chain was sequenced for a study of metastatic and nonmetastatic thyroid tumors (dated by TCRdb to 2020 to 2021). In terms of the full investigation: The researchers compared repertoires between peripheral blood samples and tumor or nodule tissue samples from patients with malignant or benign thyroid disease.

None of the patients had been given any treatment before thyroid surgery. Using T-cell receptor beta sequencing, the researchers looked back retrospectively at clinical samples from patients, gathered between the early 2010s and the late 2010s. The CDR3 holds 13 amino acids from the cysteine to the phenylalanine. Here the CDR3 DNA is all that survives: 39 bases in frame from base 1. At the junction V is shortened by 4 bases and J by 8 bases, with 14 bases in between. CDR1 and CDR2, looked up from the germline V gene, are MGHRA and YSYEKL. The library was obtained by PCR. The instrument was an Illumina HiSeq 4000. High-throughput sequencing was used to profile the TCR beta-chain CDR3 region of each patient. The authors processed their data as follows. CDR3 differences across clinicopathological groups were used to build a classifier for discriminating distant-metastatic papillary thyroid cancer patients. To measure repertoire diversity the researchers used the Shannon index, while the Morisita-Horn index served to gauge how similar the tumor and blood repertoires were. Clones were called with MiXCR by TCRdb after fastp trimmed the public reads at Q25, and only in-frame beta chains were retained. TCRdb's processing, not the authors' own work, is the source of the V and J calls. This sample has roughly 13,000 clones in its table, and 25% to 35% of those were observed once. The top ten clonotypes cover 3.9% of the sample.

As concerns this clone: Its antigen is still unknown. No clone much larger than this one lies a single base away; base qualities are absent.

General conclusions and limits of the study: TCR beta diversity was reported as significantly higher in malignant tumors than in benign nodules, in both blood and tumor samples.

This TCR derives from a female donor with papillary thyroid cancer or a benign thyroid nodule (not recorded which). Some clones in this sample may be carry-over from other donors' samples. The sequence is built from TRBV4-1 and TRBJ1-2, with an unclear D gene assignment. Sequencing was performed on blood. The nucleotides read TGCGCCAGCAGCCCTTGGTTGACGGGGGGCTACACCTTC. Translated, this gives CASSPWLTGGYTF.